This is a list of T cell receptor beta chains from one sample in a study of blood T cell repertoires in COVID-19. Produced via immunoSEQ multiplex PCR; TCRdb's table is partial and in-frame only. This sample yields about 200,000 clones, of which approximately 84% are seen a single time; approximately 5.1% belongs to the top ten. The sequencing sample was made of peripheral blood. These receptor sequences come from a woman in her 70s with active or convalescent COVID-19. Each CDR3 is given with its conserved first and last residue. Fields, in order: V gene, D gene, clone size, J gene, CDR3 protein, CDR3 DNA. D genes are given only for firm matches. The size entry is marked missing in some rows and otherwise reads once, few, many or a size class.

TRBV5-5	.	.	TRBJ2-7	CASSLWVAAYEQYF	TGTGCCAGCAGCTTATGGGTTGCGGCATACGAGCAGTACTTC
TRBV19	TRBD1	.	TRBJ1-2	CATGQGSIYGYTF	TGTGCCACCGGACAGGGTAGTATCTATGGCTACACCTTC
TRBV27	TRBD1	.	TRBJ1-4	CASSLTRLRQGVREKLFF	TGTGCCAGCAGTTTAACCCGACTCCGACAGGGAGTGCGGGAAAAACTGTTTTTT
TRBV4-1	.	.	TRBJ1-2	CASSPLRRGGRGGYTF	TGCGCCAGCAGCCCCCTAAGACGGGGAGGAAGGGGAGGCTACACCTTC
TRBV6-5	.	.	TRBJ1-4	CASSRRGFNEKLFF	TGTGCCAGCAGTCGACGGGGTTTTAATGAAAAACTGTTTTTT
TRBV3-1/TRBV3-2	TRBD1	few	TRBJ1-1	CASSQPTGTGPLNTEAFF	TGTGCCAGCAGCCAACCAACCGGGACAGGCCCTCTGAACACTGAAGCTTTCTTT
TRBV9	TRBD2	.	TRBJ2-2	CASSVLAGETGELFF	TGTGCCAGCAGCGTGTTAGCGGGAGAAACCGGGGAGCTGTTTTTT
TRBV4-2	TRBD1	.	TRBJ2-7	CASSQLSGTALPYEQYF	TGTGCCAGCAGCCAGCTTTCCGGGACAGCGTTACCCTACGAGCAGTACTTC
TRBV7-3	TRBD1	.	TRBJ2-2	CASSLGGTGRTGELFF	TGTGCCAGCAGCTTAGGTGGGACAGGGCGTACCGGGGAGCTGTTTTTT
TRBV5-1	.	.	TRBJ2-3	CASSFQGPDTQYF	TGCGCCAGCAGCTTCCAGGGTCCGGATACGCAGTATTTT
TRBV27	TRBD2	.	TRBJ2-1	CASSPLGAGGGEQFF	TGTGCCAGCAGTCCTCTGGGAGCGGGGGGGGGTGAGCAGTTCTTC
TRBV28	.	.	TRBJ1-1	CASPPSGLMNTEAFF	TGTGCCAGTCCCCCTAGTGGGTTGATGAACACTGAAGCTTTCTTT
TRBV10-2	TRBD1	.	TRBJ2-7	CASSRPTGLFSYEQYF	TGCGCCAGCAGTCGACCGACAGGGCTTTTTTCCTACGAGCAGTACTTC
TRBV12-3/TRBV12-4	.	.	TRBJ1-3	CASSLEVGNTIYF	TGTGCCAGCAGTCTGGAGGTGGGAAACACCATATATTTT
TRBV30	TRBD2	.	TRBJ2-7	CAWRPLASHEQYF	TGTGCCTGGAGACCACTAGCGTCCCACGAGCAGTACTTC
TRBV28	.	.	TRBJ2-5	CASIGTSYQETQYF	TGTGCCAGCATAGGGACTTCATACCAAGAGACCCAGTACTTC
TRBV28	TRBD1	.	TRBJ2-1	CASSLWSSRGRGRKEQFF	TGTGCCAGCAGTTTATGGAGTTCGCGCGGCAGGGGGCGAAAGGAGCAGTTCTTC
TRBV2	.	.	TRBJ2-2	CASSEVARTGELFF	TGTGCCAGCAGTGAGGTAGCGCGCACCGGGGAGCTGTTTTTT
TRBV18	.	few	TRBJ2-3	CASSPGTEGDTQYF	TGTGCCAGCTCACCGGGGACTGAGGGAGATACGCAGTATTTT
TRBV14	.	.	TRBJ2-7	CASSPIRGAGYEQYF	TGTGCCAGCAGCCCCATCCGGGGGGCCGGCTACGAGCAGTACTTC
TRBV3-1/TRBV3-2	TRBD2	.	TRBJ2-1	CASSRGLAGNNEQFF	TGTGCCAGCAGCAGGGGACTAGCGGGGAACAATGAGCAGTTCTTC
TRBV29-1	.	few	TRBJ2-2	CSVRGSGTGELFF	TGCAGCGTTCGAGGGAGTGGGACCGGGGAGCTGTTTTTT
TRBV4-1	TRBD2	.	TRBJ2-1	CASSQDLYAPAPGRVMDEQFF	TGCGCCAGCAGCCAAGATCTGTACGCCCCTGCCCCAGGGAGGGTCATGGATGAGCAGTTCTTC
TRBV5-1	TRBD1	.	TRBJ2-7	CASSSDRVSVEQYF	TGCGCCAGCAGCTCCGACAGGGTTTCGGTCGAGCAGTACTTC
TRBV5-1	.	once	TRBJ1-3	CASSLGESGNTIYF	TGCGCCAGCAGCTTGGGGGAGTCTGGAAACACCATATATTTT
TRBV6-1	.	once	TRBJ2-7	CASSERVFPMSKQYF	TGTGCCAGCAGTGAACGAGTCTTCCCCATGTCTAAGCAGTACTTC
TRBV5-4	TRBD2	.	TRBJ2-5	CASSGASGREETQYF	TGTGCCAGCAGCGGCGCGAGCGGGAGAGAAGAGACCCAGTACTTC
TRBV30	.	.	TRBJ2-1	CAWSKTGAPSTYNEQFF	TGTGCCTGGAGTAAAACTGGGGCGCCAAGCACCTACAATGAGCAGTTCTTC
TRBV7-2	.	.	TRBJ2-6	CASSLARSGANVLTF	TGTGCCAGCAGCTTAGCGCGGTCTGGGGCCAACGTCCTGACTTTC
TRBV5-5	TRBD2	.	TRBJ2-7	CASSFRWEGFYEQYF	TGTGCCAGCAGTTTTCGGTGGGAGGGTTTCTACGAGCAGTACTTC
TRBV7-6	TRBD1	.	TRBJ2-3	CASSQGGPSTDTQYF	TGTGCCAGCAGCCAAGGGGGCCCTAGCACAGATACGCAGTATTTT
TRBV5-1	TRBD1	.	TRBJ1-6	CASSLAGTGNSPLHF	TGCGCCAGCAGCTTGGCCGGGACAGGGAATTCACCCCTCCACTTT
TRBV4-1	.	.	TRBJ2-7	CASSQEQGLIYEQYF	TGCGCCAGTAGCCAAGAACAGGGCCTAATCTACGAGCAGTACTTC
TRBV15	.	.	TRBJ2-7	CATSRGTGRLEQYF	TGTGCCACCAGTCGGGGGACCGGGCGCCTCGAGCAGTACTTC
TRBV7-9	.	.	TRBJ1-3	CASSPLEGTSGNTIYF	TGTGCCAGCAGCCCTCTGGAGGGCACCTCTGGAAACACCATATATTTT
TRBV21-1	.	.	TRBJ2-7	CASSPLAGQGAGEQYF	TGTGCCAGCAGCCCACTAGCTGGACAGGGGGCGGGCGAGCAGTACTTC
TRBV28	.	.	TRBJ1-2	CASRDSLYGYTF	TGTGCCAGCAGAGACAGCCTCTATGGCTACACCTTC
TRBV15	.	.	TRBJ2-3	CATSKQTTDTQYF	TGTGCCACCAGCAAACAGACCACAGATACGCAGTATTTT
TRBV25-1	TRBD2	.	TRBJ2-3	CASSALSGRTDTQYF	TGTGCCAGCAGTGCACTAAGCGGGAGGACAGATACGCAGTATTTT
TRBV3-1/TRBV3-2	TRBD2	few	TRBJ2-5	CASSQVPLAGGKETQYF	TGTGCCAGCAGCCAAGTTCCCCTCGCGGGAGGGAAAGAGACCCAGTACTTC
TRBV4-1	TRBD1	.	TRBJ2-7	CASTPRGDRAYEQYF	TGCGCCAGCACCCCCAGAGGGGACAGAGCCTACGAGCAGTACTTC
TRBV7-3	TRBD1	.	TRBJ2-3	CASSLNRGADTQYF	TGTGCCAGCAGCTTAAACAGGGGAGCAGATACGCAGTATTTT
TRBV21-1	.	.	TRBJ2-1	CASRAASGQDSEQFF	TGTGCCAGCAGGGCTGCTTCGGGGCAGGACAGTGAGCAGTTCTTC
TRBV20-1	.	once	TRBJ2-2	CSASMGGYTGELFF	TGCAGTGCTAGTATGGGGGGTTACACCGGGGAGCTGTTTTTT
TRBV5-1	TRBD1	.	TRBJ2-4	CASTPVGGQNIQYF	TGCGCCAGCACCCCGGTAGGGGGACAGAACATTCAGTACTTC
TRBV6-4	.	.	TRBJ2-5	CASSDSSENFQETQYF	TGTGCCAGCAGTGACTCAAGCGAGAACTTCCAAGAGACCCAGTACTTC
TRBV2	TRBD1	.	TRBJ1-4	CASTGQGDEKLFF	TGTGCCAGCACCGGACAGGGGGATGAAAAACTGTTTTTT
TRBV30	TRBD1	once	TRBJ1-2	CAWSLPPGQIKTSYGYTF	TGTGCCTGGAGTCTTCCTCCGGGACAGATTAAAACTAGCTATGGCTACACCTTC
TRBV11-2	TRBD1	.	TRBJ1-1	CASSASTGSEAFF	TGTGCCAGCAGCGCTTCGACAGGGTCTGAAGCTTTCTTT
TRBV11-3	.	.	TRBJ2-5	CASSRSGETQYF	TGTGCCAGCAGCCGCAGCGGGGAGACCCAGTACTTC
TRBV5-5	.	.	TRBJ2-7	CASSLGTPNHYEQYF	TGTGCCAGCAGCCTCGGGACTCCTAATCACTACGAGCAGTACTTC
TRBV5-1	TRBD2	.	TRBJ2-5	CASSRAAGEGETQYF	TGCGCCAGCAGCCGGGCGGCGGGAGAGGGGGAGACCCAGTACTTC
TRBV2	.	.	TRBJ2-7	CASKGLQYEQYF	TGTGCCAGCAAGGGACTCCAATACGAGCAGTACTTC
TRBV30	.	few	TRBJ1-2	CAWSATGIWYGYTF	TGTGCCTGGAGTGCCACAGGGATCTGGTATGGCTACACCTTC
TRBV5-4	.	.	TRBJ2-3	CASSLAGGTDTQYF	TGTGCCAGCAGCTTGGCGGGGGGCACAGATACGCAGTATTTT